This T cell receptor beta chain was profiled in a study of cytomegalovirus exposure and HLA in healthy donors. Study observations and caveats: Accounts indicate the classifier identified cytomegalovirus status with strong specificity and sensitivity. Most TCR beta V segments were productive about 87% or about 30% of the time in an earlier analysis. Based on reports, TCR beta sequences accurately predicted HLA-A and HLA-B alleles for most subjects.

Germline V lookup: CDR1 KGHSH, CDR2 LQKENI. J lost 2 bases, V lost 3 bases, and 9 bases had no gene match. The CDR3 extends over 16 amino acids. PCR primers comprised 60 Vbeta and 13 Jbeta primers. Using immunoSEQ multiplex PCR, the repertoire was profiled, and TCRdb retains in-frame clones only, with some absent. Among 110,000 to 150,000 clones listed, around two thirds were seen once. For this clone: Antigen specificity is unknown.

The sequence derives from a woman in her sixties or seventies in good health and CMV-seropositive. The V gene is TRBV18, the J gene TRBJ2-7; TRBD2 agrees at 8 bases. Sequencing was done on a sample of PBMCs. The CDR3 DNA follows: TGTGCCAGCTCACCGTTTGGTAGCGGGACAACCTACGAGCAGTACTTC. Amino acid sequence: CASSPFGSGTTYEQYF.